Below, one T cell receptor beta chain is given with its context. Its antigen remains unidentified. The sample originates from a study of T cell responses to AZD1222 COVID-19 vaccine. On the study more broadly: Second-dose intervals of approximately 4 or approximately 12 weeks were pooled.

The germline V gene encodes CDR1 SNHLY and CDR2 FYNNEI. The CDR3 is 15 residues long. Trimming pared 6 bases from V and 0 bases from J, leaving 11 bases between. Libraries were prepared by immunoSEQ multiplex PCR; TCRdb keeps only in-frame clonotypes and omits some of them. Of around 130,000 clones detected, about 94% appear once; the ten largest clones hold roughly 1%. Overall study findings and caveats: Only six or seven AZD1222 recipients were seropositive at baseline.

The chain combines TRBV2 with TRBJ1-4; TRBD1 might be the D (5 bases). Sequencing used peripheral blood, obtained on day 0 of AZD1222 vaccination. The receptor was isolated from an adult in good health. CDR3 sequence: CASRTVGTTNEKLFF. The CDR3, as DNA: TGTGCCAGCAGGACAGTGGGTACAACTAATGAAAAACTGTTTTTT.